These 21 T cell receptor beta chains originate from one sample sequenced in a study of brain T cells in children with intractable seizures. Generated by immunoSEQ multiplex PCR, the TCRdb table keeps only in-frame clones and is missing some. Of approximately 330,000 clones in the sample, approximately 93% were seen once. Time point of the sample: blood from clinic visit 5 months post-surgery; TSC patient then seizure free. The starting material was peripheral blood, obtained about 5 months after surgery. The receptor source for this set is a boy in the first two years of life with tuberous sclerosis and intractable seizures.

CDR3 region: CASSERDTIYF. The CDR3 region has the DNA TGTGCCAGCTCCGAACGGGACACCATATATTTT. The chain uses TRBV2 and TRBJ1-3; D unresolved. The V gene lost 8 bases and the J gene lost 8 bases, with 10 bases spanning the gap. Germline values: CDR1 SNHLY, CDR2 FYNNEI. CDR3 length equals 11 residues.

The chain couples TRBV18 to TRBJ2-1; D not resolved. The germline V and J ends were trimmed by 3 bases and 0 bases, with 9 bases remaining between them. The CDR3 runs to 15 residues. Per germline, CDR1 KGHSH and CDR2 LQKENI. The CDR3 is CASSPDVSSYNEQFF. The CDR3, as DNA: TGTGCCAGCTCACCGGACGTTAGCTCCTACAATGAGCAGTTCTTC. Combining the CDR3 with reference TRBV18 and TRBJ2-1 gives the whole variable domain NAGVMQNPRHLVRRRGQEARLRCSPMKGHSHVYWYRQLPEEGLKFMVYLQKENIIDESGMPKERFSAEFPKEGPSILRIQQVVRGDSAAYFCASSPDVSSYNEQFFGPGTRLTVL.

The chain carries TRBV4-1 and TRBJ2-1; 9 positions agree with TRBD1. V lost 3 bases and J lost 8; bases outside the gene matches: 8. The CDR3 extends over 15 amino acids. Germline V gene data show CDR1 as MGHRA and CDR2 as YSYEKL. The DNA for the CDR3 is TGCGCCAGCAGCCACGATCCGGGACAGGGTTATGAGCAGTTCTTC. Amino acid sequence: CASSHDPGQGYEQFF.

The CDR3, as DNA: TGTGCCATCAGTGAAGGGGCAGGGGGCGAACATTTT. The encoded protein is CAISEGAGGEHF. This sequence joins TRBV10-3 and TRBJ1-5, with 8 bases lining up with TRBD1. Germline V gives CDR1 ENHRY, CDR2 SYGVKD. The CDR3 is made up of 12 amino acids. The V gene end was trimmed by 3 bases and the J gene end by 16 bases; junction bases not matched to a gene: 8.

The chain couples TRBV14 to TRBJ1-1; 7 bases are shared with TRBD1. V shed 4 bases and J 7 bases; nucleotides not matched to a gene: 12. This CDR3 region has 15 residues. The germline gives CDR1 SGHDN, CDR2 FVKESK. CDR3: CASSLSSGTVLEAFF. CDR3 nucleotide sequence: TGTGCCAGCAGCCTTTCCTCCGGGACAGTGCTTGAAGCTTTCTTT. The variable domain in full, with the rest retrieved from reference TRBV14 and TRBJ1-1, is EAGVTQFPSHSVIEKGQTVTLRCDPISGHDNLYWYRRVMGKEIKFLLHFVKESKQDESGMPNNRFLAERTGGTYSTLKVQPAELEDSGVYFCASSLSSGTVLEAFFGQGTRLTVV.

This clone was recorded a few times. The CDR3 sequence is CASIDNEQYF. In DNA form, the CDR3 reads TGTGCCAGCATAGATAACGAGCAGTACTTC. This chain uses TRBV2 with TRBJ2-7; D not certain. CDR3 size: 10 residues. Trimming took 7 bases from V and 5 from J, leaving 6 bases between them. CDR1 and CDR2 (germline): SNHLY, FYNNEI.

V and J are TRBV3-1 (or the pseudogene TRBV3-2) and TRBJ2-3, with D unclear. V was pared by 2 bases and J by 1 base, with 7 bases between. The germline CDR1 and CDR2 sequences are LGHDT and YNNKEL (reference sequence). The CDR3 spans 14 residues. The CDR3 region is CASSQTSGTDTQYF. The CDR3 nucleotides read TGTGCCAGCAGCCAAACATCGGGCACAGATACGCAGTATTTT.

V is TRBV10-2 and J is TRBJ2-2, with D unresolved. Germline V CDR1 and CDR2: WSHSY, SAAADI. The CDR3 is 11 residues long. V was clipped by 5 bases and J by 7 bases, with 5 bases between them. CDR3 coding DNA: TGCGCCAGCAGTTCAGGCGGGGAGCTGTTTTTT. Its protein is CASSSGGELFF.

The CDR3: CASSSVASGRNEQFF. The CDR3 region has the DNA TGTGCCAGCAGCTCTGTGGCTAGCGGAAGGAATGAGCAGTTCTTC. The chain carries TRBV13 and TRBJ2-1; 7 positions match TRBD2. The junction had 10 bases not matched to a gene; V was cut back by 4 bases and J by 7 bases. Germline CDR1 is PRHDT and CDR2 is FYEKMQ (reference sequence). CDR3 length: 15 residues.

The chain links TRBV10-3 to TRBJ2-7; 11 nucleotides align to TRBD2. Germline loops: CDR1 ENHRY, CDR2 SYGVKD. The CDR3 runs 15 residues. With V trimmed by 4 bases and J by 6 bases, 8 bases remained unmatched. CDR3 nucleotide sequence: TGTGCCATCAGTGTAGGACTAGCGGGTTCAGCCGAGCAGTACTTC. Its protein is CAISVGLAGSAEQYF.

This chain connects TRBV28 to TRBJ1-2; 7 nucleotides align to TRBD1. This CDR3 has 15 amino acids. From germline, CDR1 is MDHEN and CDR2 SYDVKM. After removal of 4 bases from V and 1 base from J, the junction contained 6 bases not matched to a gene. The CDR3 DNA sequence: TGTGCCAGCAGTTCAGGGACAGTGATTAACTATGGCTACACCTTC. Its protein product is CASSSGTVINYGYTF.

V is TRBV7-9 and J is TRBJ2-1, with 13 bases fitting TRBD2. The CDR3 is 17 residues long. The germline gives CDR1 SEHNR, CDR2 FQNEAQ (reference sequence). Losses at the gene ends were 5 bases for V and 8 bases for J; bases not matched to a gene: 12. In DNA, the CDR3 is TGTGCCAGCAGCCGAACCAACGACGGACTAGCGGGAGATGAGCAGTTCTTC. Amino acids: CASSRTNDGLAGDEQFF.

The chain recombines TRBV5-1 with TRBJ2-2, with 7 bases matching TRBD2. The germline V gene has CDR1 SGHRS and CDR2 YFSETQ. V gave up 2 bases and J gave up 5 bases; unmatched junction bases: 12. This CDR3 has 17 residues. CDR3 sequence reads: CASSLEKTSRFTGELFF. CDR3 in DNA: TGCGCCAGCAGCTTAGAGAAGACTAGCAGATTTACCGGGGAGCTGTTTTTT.

The chain links TRBV5-4 to TRBJ2-3; 11 nucleotides match TRBD2. Germline V gene sequence: CDR1 SGHNT, CDR2 YYREEE (reference sequence). The CDR3 is made up of 16 amino acids. Unmatched junction bases numbered 9, after V lost 3 bases and J lost 6 bases. The CDR3 loop reads CASSSRLAGGRDTQYF. The CDR3 DNA reads as TGTGCCAGCAGCTCCCGCTTAGCGGGGGGGCGGGATACGCAGTATTTT. Combining the CDR3 with reference TRBV5-4 and TRBJ2-3 gives the whole variable domain ETGVTQSPTHLIKTRGQQVTLRCSSQSGHNTVSWYQQALGQGPQFIFQYYREEENGRGNFPPRFSGLQFPNYSSELNVNALELDDSALYLCASSSRLAGGRDTQYFGPGTRLTVL.

The chain recombines TRBV27 with TRBJ2-7; D possibly corresponds to TRBD1 (6 bases). The ends were cut back, 8 bases at V and 5 bases at J, with 19 bases in the middle. The germline V gene encodes CDR1 MNHEY and CDR2 SMNVEV (reference sequence). The CDR3 has 14 residues. The CDR3 sequence is CASLPDRWGHEQYF. The CDR3 DNA reads as TGTGCCAGCTTGCCCGACAGGTGGGGGCACGAGCAGTACTTC.

This clone was seen once. V and J are TRBV28 and TRBJ1-5, with D maybe TRBD1 (6 bases). V was trimmed by 6 bases and J by 1 base, leaving 16 bases between them. Germline-derived CDR1 and CDR2 are MDHEN and SYDVKM. This CDR3 is 16 amino acids long. CDR3 sequence (DNA): TGTGCCAGCAGAACTGCGGGGGCGTCGAGCAATCAGCCCCAGCATTTT. Translation: CASRTAGASSNQPQHF.

This rearrangement joins TRBV3-1 (or the pseudogene TRBV3-2) to TRBJ1-2; unclear D gene. The germline V and J ends were trimmed by 1 base and 4 bases, with 7 bases remaining between them. The CDR3 sequence is 13 residues long. Germline V gene sequence: CDR1 LGHDT, CDR2 YNNKEL (reference sequence). The CDR3 loop reads CASSQAGFYGYTF. As DNA, the CDR3 is TGTGCCAGCAGCCAAGCGGGGTTCTATGGCTACACCTTC.

About this clone itself: At the DNA level, this CDR3 is encoded by other sequences in the same sample as well. The genes are TRBV5-1 and TRBJ1-1; TRBD1 might be the D (6 bases). Germline V lookup: CDR1 SGHRS, CDR2 YFSETQ. There are 14 residues in the CDR3. Trimming removed 0 bases at V and 4 bases at J, with 10 bases between. CDR3 DNA: TGCGCCAGCAGCTTGGGCGGGGGGCCCACTGAAGCTTTCTTT. Protein: CASSLGGGPTEAFF.

CDR3 sequence (DNA): TGTGCCAGCAGCCTGACAGGGTACGAGCAGTACTTC. Its protein product is CASSLTGYEQYF. The chain carries TRBV3-1 (or the pseudogene TRBV3-2) and TRBJ2-7; 7 bases fit TRBD1. The V gene end was trimmed by 4 bases and the J gene end by 4 bases; junction bases not matched to a gene: 1. CDR3 size: 12 residues. Per the germline V gene, CDR1 is LGHDT and CDR2 is YNNKEL (reference sequence).

J is TRBJ1-1 and V is TRBV5-1, with 7 bases fitting TRBD1. The CDR3 has 15 residues. V was clipped by 0 bases and J by 4 bases; unmatched bases: 6. Germline V lookup: CDR1 SGHRS, CDR2 YFSETQ. This chain's CDR3 is CASSLVTGSRTEAFF. Written as DNA, the CDR3 is TGCGCCAGCAGCTTGGTGACAGGGTCCCGCACTGAAGCTTTCTTT.

The chain uses TRBV19 and TRBJ1-1, with D unclear. Germline V gene data show CDR1 as LNHDA and CDR2 as SQIVND (reference sequence). V lost 1 base to trimming and J lost 0 bases, with 9 bases between them. The CDR3 has 15 residues. The CDR3 protein is CASSIVGEMNTEAFF. The DNA of the CDR3 is TGTGCCAGTAGTATAGTTGGCGAGATGAACACTGAAGCTTTCTTT. Full variable domain (missing parts from reference TRBV19 and TRBJ1-1): DGGITQSPKYLFRKEGQNVTLSCEQNLNHDAMYWYRQDPGQGLRLIYYSQIVNDFQKGDIAEGYSVSREKKESFPLTVTSAQKNPTAFYLCASSIVGEMNTEAFFGQGTRLTVV.